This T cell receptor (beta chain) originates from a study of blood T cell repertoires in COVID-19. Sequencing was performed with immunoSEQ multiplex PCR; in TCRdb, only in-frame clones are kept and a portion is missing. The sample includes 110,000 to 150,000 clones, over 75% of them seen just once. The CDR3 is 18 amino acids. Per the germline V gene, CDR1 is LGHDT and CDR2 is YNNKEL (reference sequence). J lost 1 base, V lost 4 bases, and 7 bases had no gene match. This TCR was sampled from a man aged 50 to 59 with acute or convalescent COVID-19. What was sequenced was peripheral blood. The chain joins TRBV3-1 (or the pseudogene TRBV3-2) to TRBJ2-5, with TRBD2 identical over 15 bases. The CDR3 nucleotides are TGTGCCAGCAGCCGTGGGACTAGCGGGAGGATCCTCCAAGAGACCCAGTACTTC. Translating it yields CASSRGTSGRILQETQYF.